This T cell receptor beta chain derives from a study of T cell repertoires in cytomegalovirus infection. About the research overall: Public TCR beta signatures indicated both CMV infection and matching HLA type.

This clonotype appeared many times. Its antigen is still unknown. TCRdb ran MiXCR on the reads and lists one entry per CDR3 protein. Here the sample spans approximately 110,000 distinct CDR3 sequences, about 31% being singletons. Whole-study findings and limits: In two of eight donors, the top clonotype was HLA-C-restricted CMV-specific.

The germline CDR1 and CDR2 sequences are SGHTA and FQGNSA. This CDR3 region has 12 residues. V was trimmed by 5 bases and J by 3 bases, leaving 6 bases between them. The starting material was CD8+ T cells from cultured PBMCs, obtained from culture after CMV antigen stimulation. The rearrangement uses TRBV7-2 and TRBJ2-3; D gene unclear. The sequence was obtained from a human donor in good health (CMV status not recorded). Some clones in this sample may be carry-over from other donors' samples. Here the CDR3 reads CASSPRTDTQYF. In DNA, the CDR3 is TGTGCCAGCAGCCCGAGAACAGATACGCAGTATTTT.